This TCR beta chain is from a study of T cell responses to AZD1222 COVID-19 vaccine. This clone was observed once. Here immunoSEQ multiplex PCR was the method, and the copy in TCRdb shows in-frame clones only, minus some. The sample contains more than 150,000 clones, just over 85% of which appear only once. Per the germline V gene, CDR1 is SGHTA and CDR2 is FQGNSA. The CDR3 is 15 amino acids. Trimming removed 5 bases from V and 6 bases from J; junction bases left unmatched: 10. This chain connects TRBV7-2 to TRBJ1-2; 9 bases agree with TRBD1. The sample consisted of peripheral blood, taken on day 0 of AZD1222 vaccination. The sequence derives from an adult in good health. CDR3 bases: TGTGCCAGCAGCCAATACGGGACAGGGCGGGATGGCTACACCTTC. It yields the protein CASSQYGTGRDGYTF.